The 21 T cell receptor beta chains presented below share a single source sample, sequenced in a study of regulatory T cells in long-lasting Graves disease. The time point was: newly diagnosed GD, antithyroid drugs for less than 3 months. The authors made the TCR library using RNA they extracted from PBMCs. For TCR beta, libraries came from iRepertoire HTBI primers and Arm-PCR of CDR3 regions. MiXCR, run by TCRdb on the multiplex PCR reads, gives a single entry per CDR3 protein. This table holds hundreds of thousands of distinct CDR3 sequences, approximately 16% found once. This sample was shared with a second study, whose subject was T cells in Graves' hyperthyroidism and ophthalmopathy.

Source: peripheral blood mononuclear cells (PBMCs), taken at new diagnosis, from a patient treated with antithyroid drugs. The receptors here all came from a man aged 35 to 55 with Graves disease.

This clonotype has more than one count but fewer than ten. V gene TRBV10-3 combines with J gene TRBJ1-3, with D possibly TRBD1 on 5 matching bases. CDR3 length: 16 residues. The V gene lost 6 bases and the J gene lost 4 bases, with 19 bases spanning the gap. The germline CDR1 and CDR2 sequences are ENHRY and SYGVKD. CDR3 sequence: CAIRSRGGTGGNTIYF. DNA of the CDR3: TGTGCCATCAGGTCACGGGGGGGTACCGGCGGAAACACCATATATTTT.

This clonotype was observed a handful of times. This chain connects TRBV7-9 to TRBJ1-2; TRBD1 aligns across 8 bases. The CDR3 loop spans 14 amino acids. V shed 4 bases and J 4 bases; nucleotides not matched to a gene: 5. Germline V CDR1 and CDR2: SEHNR, FQNEAQ (reference sequence). The CDR3 region has the DNA TGTGCCAGCAGCTCGGGACAGGCGCTCTATGGCTACACCTTC. Its translation: CASSSGQALYGYTF.

In its sample, this clonotype was seen many times. The genes are TRBV18 and TRBJ2-1; the D is unclear. The CDR3 sequence is 13 residues long. Trimming took 3 bases from V and 7 from J, leaving 10 bases between them. From germline, CDR1 is KGHSH and CDR2 LQKENI. CDR3 residues: CASSPGLNNEQFF. CDR3 bases: TGTGCCAGCTCACCTGGATTGAATAATGAGCAGTTCTTC.

V is TRBV19 and J is TRBJ2-2; TRBD2 is a possible D gene (5 bases). Per germline, CDR1 LNHDA and CDR2 SQIVND (reference sequence). The V end lost 0 bases, the J end lost 4 bases, and 9 bases lay between the germline ends. The CDR3 extends over 15 amino acids. CDR3 loop: CASSIDRTGTGELFF. In DNA, the CDR3 is TGTGCCAGTAGTATAGACAGGACTGGCACCGGGGAGCTGTTTTTT.

This clonotype was seen many times. The genes are TRBV20-1 and TRBJ1-1; 7 nucleotides match TRBD1. Per germline, CDR1 DFQATT and CDR2 SNEGSKA (reference sequence). V was clipped by 0 bases and J by 5 bases; unmatched bases: 6. This CDR3 is built from 14 residues. The CDR3 DNA follows: TGCAGTGCTAGAGATCGGAGGGGGCGTACTGAAGCTTTCTTT. Its protein product is CSARDRRGRTEAFF.

This clonotype was counted between two and nine times. The chain carries TRBV5-1 and TRBJ2-7; TRBD1 matches at 8 bases. The CDR3 is 14 amino acids. J lost 2 bases, V lost 0 bases, and 1 base had no gene match. The V gene's germline CDR1 is SGHRS and CDR2 YFSETQ. DNA of the CDR3: TGCGCCAGCAGCTTGGCGGGACAGGCCTACGAGCAGTACTTC. This gives the protein CASSLAGQAYEQYF.

This clonotype was counted only a few times. This chain uses TRBV25-1 with TRBJ2-7; 9 nucleotides match TRBD1. Germline CDR1 reads MGHDK; CDR2 reads SYGVNS. The CDR3 has 15 residues. The trim removed 3 bases at V and 6 bases at J, leaving 9 bases unmatched. CDR3 region: CASSDPGTGHIEQYF. The DNA of the CDR3 is TGTGCCAGCAGTGACCCTGGGACAGGGCATATCGAGCAGTACTTC.

The rearrangement links TRBV4-3 to TRBJ2-7; TRBD1 aligns across 9 bases. Germline V gene data show CDR1 as LGHNA and CDR2 as YSLEER. The CDR3 sequence is 16 residues long. Losses at the gene ends were 1 base for V and 2 bases for J; bases not matched to a gene: 6. This CDR3 is CASSQVAGQGTYEQYF. As DNA, the CDR3 is TGCGCCAGCAGCCAAGTCGCCGGACAGGGGACCTACGAGCAGTACTTC.

In this sample, this clonotype turned up once. With only one base between it and a far larger clone, this is likely a read error. V is TRBV7-2 and J is TRBJ2-7; no clear D. V lost 2 bases and J 7 bases, leaving 9 bases between the germline ends. The V gene's germline CDR1 is SGHTA and CDR2 FQGNSA. The CDR3 has 12 residues. CDR3 region: CASSLMAREQYF. Here the CDR3 DNA reads TGTGCCAGCAGCTTAATGGCACGAGAGCAGTACTTC.

This clonotype was seen at least ten times. The chain combines TRBV27 with TRBJ2-1; 8 positions agree with TRBD2. The V gene end was trimmed by 4 bases and the J gene end by 0 bases; junction bases not matched to a gene: 5. Germline V gene sequence: CDR1 MNHEY, CDR2 SMNVEV (reference sequence). The CDR3 totals 16 residues. Here the CDR3 reads CASSSFRGGSYNEQFF. CDR3 nucleotide sequence: TGTGCCAGCAGTTCCTTCCGGGGGGGCTCCTACAATGAGCAGTTCTTC.

This clonotype showed up many times. The rearrangement links TRBV3-1 to TRBJ1-4; D unresolved. Germline CDR1 reads LGHDT; CDR2 reads YNNKEL (reference sequence). Trimming removed 0 bases from V and 13 bases from J, with 12 bases in between. The CDR3 has 13 residues. CDR3 region: CASSQEKGLGLFF. CDR3 nucleotide sequence: TGTGCCAGCAGCCAAGAAAAGGGTTTGGGACTGTTTTTT.

The chain couples TRBV29-1 to TRBJ1-1; TRBD1 aligns across 8 bases. Germline assignment: CDR1 SQVTM and CDR2 ANQGSEA. Unmatched junction bases numbered 6, after V lost 4 bases and J lost 5 bases. The CDR3 spans 13 residues. CDR3 residues: CSVADRGGTEAFF. CDR3 nucleotide sequence: TGCAGCGTTGCCGACAGGGGTGGAACTGAAGCTTTCTTT. The full variable domain, with the rest looked up from reference TRBV29-1 and TRBJ1-1, is SAVISQKPSRDICQRGTSLTIQCQVDSQVTMMFWYRQQPGQSLTLIATANQGSEATYESGFVIDKFPISRPNLTFSTLTVSNMSPEDSSIYLCSVADRGGTEAFFGQGTRLTVV.

At least ten counts were recorded for this clonotype. The chain employs TRBV9 and TRBJ1-4; D gene uncertain. There are 18 residues in the CDR3. Trimming shortened V by 0 bases and J by 0 bases, and 15 bases separated the two germline ends. CDR1 SGDLS and CDR2 YYNGEE come from the germline V gene. The CDR3 here is CASSVEGFHSATNEKLFF. DNA for the CDR3: TGTGCCAGCAGCGTAGAAGGATTCCACTCTGCAACTAATGAAAAACTGTTTTTT. The variable domain in full, completed from reference TRBV9 and TRBJ1-4, reads DSGVTQTPKHLITATGQRVTLRCSPRSGDLSVYWYQQSLDQGLQFLIQYYNGEERAKGNILERFSAQQFPDLHSELNLSSLELGDSALYFCASSVEGFHSATNEKLFFGSGTQLSVL.

This clonotype was recorded at least ten times. The chain uses TRBV9 and TRBJ2-1; D uncertain. Germline values: CDR1 SGDLS, CDR2 YYNGEE. The CDR3 length is 15 residues. Trimming cost V 0 bases and J 6 bases, with 13 bases left between them. The CDR3 coding sequence is TGTGCCAGCAGCGTAGTTGGCTCCTACGGCAATGAGCAGTTCTTC. The encoded protein is CASSVVGSYGNEQFF. The full variable domain, in which reference TRBV9 and TRBJ2-1 provide the parts outside the CDR3, is DSGVTQTPKHLITATGQRVTLRCSPRSGDLSVYWYQQSLDQGLQFLIQYYNGEERAKGNILERFSAQQFPDLHSELNLSSLELGDSALYFCASSVVGSYGNEQFFGPGTRLTVL.

J is TRBJ1-5 and V is TRBV2; D is unresolved. Germline V lookup: CDR1 SNHLY, CDR2 FYNNEI. CDR3 size: 14 residues. V was trimmed by 6 bases and J by 2 bases, leaving 11 bases between them. In DNA form, the CDR3 reads TGTGCCAGCAGGGAACGGGGAGGCAATCAGCCCCAGCATTTT. This sequence encodes CASRERGGNQPQHF.

This clonotype was observed a handful of times. The genes are TRBV20-1 and TRBJ1-5; D is possibly TRBD1 (5 bases). The V gene lost 3 bases and the J gene lost 4 bases, with 10 bases spanning the gap. This CDR3 has 13 amino acids. Germline V gene sequence: CDR1 DFQATT, CDR2 SNEGSKA (reference sequence). The CDR3 DNA sequence: TGCAGTGCTAGTAGGGCAGGGAATCAGCCCCAGCATTTT. It encodes CSASRAGNQPQHF.

The rearrangement links TRBV27 to TRBJ1-2, with D possibly matching TRBD1 (5 bases). V lost 3 bases to trimming and J lost 3 bases, with 11 bases between them. CDR3 length: 14 residues. Per germline, CDR1 MNHEY and CDR2 SMNVEV (reference sequence). The CDR3 loop is CASSFWQGDYGYTF. The DNA for the CDR3 is TGTGCCAGCAGTTTTTGGCAGGGAGACTATGGCTACACCTTC.

The rearrangement links TRBV18 to TRBJ2-7; D is unclear. V was shortened by 2 bases and J by 6 bases, with 8 bases between the two germline ends. The CDR3 is made up of 12 amino acids. Germline V gene lookup returns CDR1 KGHSH and CDR2 LQKENI. Here the CDR3 DNA reads TGTGCCAGCTCACCAGGACGTAGCGAGCAGTACTTC. Translating it yields CASSPGRSEQYF.

This clonotype was seen many times. This chain links TRBV7-2 with TRBJ2-3; the D call may be TRBD1 or TRBD2 (5 bases each). CDR1 SGHTA and CDR2 FQGNSA come from the germline V gene. Trimming removed 2 bases at V and 2 bases at J, with 14 bases between. The CDR3 is 16 amino acids. CDR3 loop: CASSLRYQGPTDTQYF. In DNA form, the CDR3 reads TGTGCCAGCAGCTTACGTTACCAGGGACCCACAGATACGCAGTATTTT.

This clonotype was recorded many times. The chain carries TRBV2 and TRBJ1-3; D gene uncertain. V lost 6 bases and J 0 bases, leaving 18 bases between the germline ends. The CDR3 has 17 residues. Germline CDR1 SNHLY, CDR2 FYNNEI. CDR3 loop: CASRDPRSVPSGNTIYF. The CDR3 bases are TGTGCCAGCAGAGACCCACGCAGCGTGCCCTCTGGAAACACCATATATTTT.

The table lists this clonotype with a few counts. The CDR3 loop is CASIYDSNQPQHF. The CDR3 DNA reads as TGTGCCAGCATCTATGATTCCAATCAGCCCCAGCATTTT. The rearrangement joins TRBV2 to TRBJ1-5, with no clear D. V was pared by 7 bases and J by 3 bases, with 10 bases between. The germline V gene has CDR1 SNHLY and CDR2 FYNNEI. This CDR3 comprises 13 residues.